Shown below are 9 T cell receptor beta chains from a single sample sequenced in a study of blood T cell repertoires in COVID-19. Sequencing was performed with immunoSEQ multiplex PCR; in TCRdb, only in-frame clones are kept and a portion is missing. The sample carries around 300,000 clones, around 86% recorded once. Sequenced input: peripheral blood. The receptors come from a human donor in a cohort sampled during active COVID-19.

The genes are TRBV4-3 and TRBJ2-1; 8 positions agree with TRBD2. This CDR3 region has 19 residues. Trimming removed 4 bases from V and 5 bases from J; junction bases left unmatched: 19. CDR1 and CDR2 from the germline V gene are LGHNA and YSLEER. DNA for the CDR3: TGCGCCAGCAGCCTACAAGTCACAAGTACGGCGGGAGGCAACAATGAGCAGTTCTTC. Its protein product is CASSLQVTSTAGGNNEQFF.

The chain employs TRBV5-5 and TRBJ2-1; 8 bases are a match to TRBD2. Unmatched junction bases numbered 5, after V lost 1 base and J lost 2 bases. Germline V gene data show CDR1 as SGHKS and CDR2 as YYEKEE (reference sequence). This CDR3 region has 16 residues. The CDR3 nucleotides read TGTGCCAGCAGCTTGCCCACGGGAGGGCCCTACAATGAGCAGTTCTTC. Encoded protein: CASSLPTGGPYNEQFF.

V usage is TRBV6-1 and J usage is TRBJ1-6; D perhaps matches TRBD1 (5 bases). The V end lost 5 bases, the J end lost 8 bases, and 19 bases lay between the germline ends. Per the germline V gene, CDR1 is MNHNS and CDR2 is SASEGT. The CDR3 has 16 amino acids. The chain's CDR3 is CASSKGEGRGDSPLHF. The CDR3 DNA reads as TGTGCCAGCAGTAAAGGTGAAGGGAGGGGCGATTCACCCCTCCACTTT.

CDR3 in DNA: TGTGCCAGCAGTTACCATAGCGGGGCGGCCTACGAGCAGTACTTC. Its translation is CASSYHSGAAYEQYF. The J gene is TRBJ2-7, the V gene TRBV6-5; 8 bases align to TRBD2. V shed 2 bases and J 2 bases; nucleotides not matched to a gene: 5. CDR1 is MNHEY and CDR2 is SVGAGI in the germline V gene. This CDR3 contains 15 residues.

The rearrangement joins TRBV11-2 to TRBJ2-7; TRBD2 is a possible D gene (6 bases). V lost 1 base, J lost 2 bases, and 12 bases lay in between. Germline V gene lookup returns CDR1 SGHAT and CDR2 FQNNGV. This CDR3 has 15 residues. The CDR3 here is CASSLGREGTYEQYF. CDR3 DNA sequence: TGTGCCAGCAGCTTAGGGCGGGAAGGAACCTACGAGCAGTACTTC.

The CDR3 is CASRITYRGEAFF. CDR3 bases: TGTGCCAGCAGGATAACCTACAGGGGAGAAGCTTTCTTT. The rearrangement uses TRBV2 and TRBJ1-1; 7 nucleotides align to TRBD1. J lost 8 bases, V lost 6 bases, and 9 bases had no gene match. Per the germline V gene, CDR1 is SNHLY and CDR2 is FYNNEI. The CDR3 is made up of 13 amino acids. The full variable domain, in which reference TRBV2 and TRBJ1-1 provide the parts outside the CDR3, is EPEVTQTPSHQVTQMGQEVILRCVPISNHLYFYWYRQILGQKVEFLVSFYNNEISEKSEIFDDQFSVERPDGSNFTLKIRSTKLEDSAMYFCASRITYRGEAFFGQGTRLTVV.

This clone occurred a few times. The chain has TRBV30 and TRBJ1-6; D might be TRBD1 (6 bases). The CDR3 is 15 residues long. Trimming stripped 0 bases from V and 7 bases from J, with 13 bases between. CDR1 GTSNPN and CDR2 SVGIG come from the germline V gene (reference sequence). The CDR3 DNA follows: TGTGCCTGGAGTGTACAGGGACTAGGGAATTCACCCCTCCACTTT. Translated: CAWSVQGLGNSPLHF.

The rearrangement links TRBV28 to TRBJ2-7; D possibly corresponds to TRBD1 (6 bases). Germline loops: CDR1 MDHEN, CDR2 SYDVKM. This CDR3 has 11 residues. Trimming cost V 5 bases and J 6 bases, with 8 bases left between them. The CDR3, as DNA: TGTGCCAGCAGTGGACAGTCCGAGCAGTACTTC. It yields the protein CASSGQSEQYF.

Only a few counts were recorded for this clone. V and J are TRBV6-1 and TRBJ1-2; D uncertain. V lost 1 base and J lost 6, with 9 bases in between. Germline V gene data show CDR1 as MNHNS and CDR2 as SASEGT. The CDR3 contains 13 residues. The CDR3 region is CASSEGGSHGYTF. CDR3 in DNA: TGTGCCAGCAGTGAAGGAGGGAGTCATGGCTACACCTTC.